This TCR beta chain was identified in a study of blood T cell repertoires in COVID-19. In the original processing: Amplification of reference gene primers provided the estimated nucleated cell counts. TCRdb's table, derived via immunoSEQ multiplex PCR, lists solely in-frame clones and lacks some. The D gene and trimming were derived from the DNA, and the V and J assignments and clone size from that table. The sample includes about 210,000 clones, 80% to 90% of them seen just once. This clone was found a few times. The V and J ends lost 4 bases and 0 bases respectively, with 15 bases between them. The CDR3 is 16 residues long. The V gene's germline CDR1 is SGHRS and CDR2 YFSETQ.

The TCR originated in a man aged 50 or older with active or convalescent COVID-19. Sequenced input: peripheral blood. The genes are TRBV5-1 and TRBJ2-3; possible D gene TRBD2, 6 bases. The CDR3 sequence is CASSLEGITSTDTQYF. The CDR3 coding sequence is TGCGCCAGCAGCCTGGAGGGGATAACTAGCACAGATACGCAGTATTTT. The full variable domain, in which reference TRBV5-1 and TRBJ2-3 provide the parts outside the CDR3, is KAGVTQTPRYLIKTRGQQVTLSCSPISGHRSVSWYQQTPGQGLQFLFEYFSETQRNKGNFPGRFSGRQFSNSRSEMNVSTLELGDSALYLCASSLEGITSTDTQYFGPGTRLTVL.